This T cell receptor (beta chain) was captured in a study of PD-1 blockade in classical Hodgkin lymphoma. Time point of the sample: cycle 4 day 1 (C4D1), after 5 to 7 weeks of nivolumab. All the patients suffered relapse after autologous stem cell transplantation, and brentuximab vedotin exposure differed. TCRdb's table, derived via immunoSEQ multiplex PCR, lists solely in-frame clones and lacks some. The sample holds just under 20,000 clones, approximately 73% seen once. The TCR originated in a human donor with classical Hodgkin lymphoma. The sequences come from peripheral blood mononuclear cells (PBMCs), collected before the fourth cycle of nivolumab.

CDR3 sequence reads: CASSLATGLRNTIYF. The CDR3 nucleotides read TGTGCCAGCAGCTTAGCTACAGGACTAAGAAACACCATATATTTT. The chain recombines TRBV7-9 with TRBJ1-3, with D tentatively TRBD1 (5 bases). V lost 0 bases to trimming and J lost 5 bases, with 11 bases between them. This CDR3 is built from 15 residues. Germline V gives CDR1 SEHNR, CDR2 FQNEAQ (reference sequence).